Listed below are T cell receptor beta chains from one sample, sequenced in a study of persistence of HIV-infected CD4 T cells. Profiling relied on immunoSEQ multiplex PCR, and the TCRdb table lists in-frame clones only, not all of them. Of 43,000 or so clones listed, more than 70% are singletons. These receptors' targets are unknown. The sequencing used CD4+ T cells sorted from PBMCs after roughly 18-hour stimulation, collected from a patient who received antiretroviral therapy. The receptor source for this set is an adult man with HIV who was CMV-seropositive. Each CDR3 is given with its conserved first and last residue. The order of the fields is V gene, J gene, CDR3 protein.

V gene: TRBV15
J gene: TRBJ2-3
CDR3 protein: CATSLPRDTQYF

V gene: TRBV2
J gene: TRBJ1-5
CDR3 protein: CASSGQGLSNQPQHF

V gene: TRBV28
J gene: TRBJ2-2
CDR3 protein: CASSPPDRDTGELFF

V gene: TRBV29-1
J gene: TRBJ2-2
CDR3 protein: CSVGRLGTGELFF

V gene: TRBV10-2
J gene: TRBJ2-7
CDR3 protein: CASSEPSAGFGNEQYF

V gene: TRBV7-8
J gene: TRBJ2-7
CDR3 protein: CASSWTGGYEQYF

V gene: TRBV5-5
J gene: TRBJ2-2
CDR3 protein: CASSPSGGQYTGELFF

V gene: TRBV4-2
J gene: TRBJ1-6
CDR3 protein: CASSQVGTGSSYNSPLHF

V gene: TRBV2
J gene: TRBJ1-5
CDR3 protein: CASVGPYSNQPQHF

V gene: TRBV28
J gene: TRBJ1-1
CDR3 protein: CASIPGQQGGEAFF

V gene: TRBV24-1
J gene: TRBJ2-1
CDR3 protein: CATSRDGGAASYNEQFF

V gene: TRBV3-1/TRBV3-2
J gene: TRBJ2-1
CDR3 protein: CASSHSLRRGANEQFF

V gene: TRBV4-1
J gene: TRBJ2-3
CDR3 protein: CASSQTSQDTQYF

V gene: TRBV19
J gene: TRBJ2-6
CDR3 protein: CASSKGVGGANVLTF

V gene: TRBV27
J gene: TRBJ1-1
CDR3 protein: CASSPRAGGNTEAFF

V gene: TRBV9
J gene: TRBJ1-4
CDR3 protein: CASSVEGDPMREKLFF

V gene: TRBV10-3
J gene: TRBJ2-1
CDR3 protein: CAISEGVAGGNEQFF

V gene: TRBV3-1/TRBV3-2
J gene: TRBJ2-7
CDR3 protein: CASSPAASGAGEQYF

V gene: TRBV6-5
J gene: TRBJ2-4
CDR3 protein: CASRNFRGSKNIQYF

V gene: TRBV28
J gene: TRBJ1-4
CDR3 protein: CASSLGGDEKLFF

V gene: TRBV12-5
J gene: TRBJ2-7
CDR3 protein: CASGLDTRGLLGPSYEQYF

V gene: TRBV21-1
J gene: TRBJ2-4
CDR3 protein: CASSKYEGGTKNIQYF

V gene: TRBV4-2
J gene: TRBJ1-2
CDR3 protein: CASSQAKQASYGYTF

V gene: TRBV11-3
J gene: TRBJ2-1
CDR3 protein: CASSLGGKREQFF

V gene: TRBV9
J gene: TRBJ2-1
CDR3 protein: CASSVALGVNEQFF

V gene: TRBV7-2
J gene: TRBJ1-1
CDR3 protein: CASSPNRGNTEAFF

V gene: TRBV6-5
J gene: TRBJ2-2
CDR3 protein: CASTTGESDTGELFF

V gene: TRBV28
J gene: TRBJ2-7
CDR3 protein: CASSPGTGSVSYEQYF

V gene: TRBV2
J gene: TRBJ2-1
CDR3 protein: CASETILYNEQFF

V gene: TRBV9
J gene: TRBJ2-6
CDR3 protein: CASSKQGSGANVLTF

V gene: TRBV9
J gene: TRBJ1-6
CDR3 protein: CASSSQGSYNSPLHF

V gene: TRBV19
J gene: TRBJ1-5
CDR3 protein: CASSMSGKGNQPQHF

V gene: TRBV7-3
J gene: TRBJ2-2
CDR3 protein: CATAPRPSGTGELFF